The next 2 T cell receptor beta chains were all read from a single sample in a study of blood T cell repertoires in COVID-19 (dated by TCRdb to about 2020). The library came from the immunoSEQ multiplex PCR assay. TCRdb stores this immuneACCESS table with in-frame sequences only. Part of the clones is absent; in the studies checked, under half of the shortfall reflects unresolved V genes, and no reason is known for the rest. The sample table shows roughly 260,000 clones, and 88% are seen once. About 2.1% of the sample rests with the top ten. What was sequenced was peripheral blood. The receptor source for this set is a woman in her thirties or forties who had recovered from COVID-19.

V is TRBV23-1 and J is TRBJ1-2; tentative D call: TRBD1 (5 bases). TRBV23-1 is assigned to the ORF class and has an uncertain function. V dropped 4 bases and J dropped 0 bases, with 24 bases sitting between them. The CDR3 spans 19 residues. The CDR3 sequence: CASSLPLPNGGTANYGYTF. In DNA, the CDR3 is TGCGCCAGCAGTCTGCCCCTGCCAAACGGGGGGACCGCTAACTATGGCTACACCTTC.

V is TRBV2 and J is TRBJ1-4, with D hard to call. The germline gives CDR1 SNHLY, CDR2 FYNNEI. V lost 7 bases to trimming and J lost 0 bases, with 6 bases between them. The CDR3 sequence is 13 residues long. The CDR3, as DNA: TGTGCCAGCACCGGAGCAACTAATGAAAAACTGTTTTTT. Amino acid sequence: CASTGATNEKLFF.